One and the same sample provided the 27 T cell receptor beta chains below, sequenced in a study of CD8 T cells in ankylosing spondylitis. TCRdb reprocessed the 5' RACE reads via MiXCR and lists one record per CDR3 protein. The sample lists over 150,000 distinct CDR3 sequences; 13% were seen once. Source material: blood, either unsorted or a sorted T cell fraction (not recorded which). The receptors come from a male donor with ankylosing spondylitis or in good health (not recorded which).

This clonotype was observed a handful of times. The V gene is TRBV27, the J gene TRBJ2-7; D assignment may be TRBD1 or TRBD2 (5 bases each). The V gene's germline CDR1 is MNHEY and CDR2 SMNVEV (reference sequence). The length of the CDR3 is 14 residues. Trimming took 1 base from V and 7 from J, leaving 14 bases between them. The CDR3 loop reads CASSLFGQGEEQYF. The CDR3 DNA sequence: TGTGCCAGCAGTTTATTCGGGCAGGGAGAAGAGCAGTACTTC.

There are a few counts of this clonotype. V usage is TRBV29-1 and J usage is TRBJ2-1; D is perhaps TRBD1 (5 bases). From germline, CDR1 is SQVTM and CDR2 ANQGSEA. The CDR3 is 12 residues long. The ends were cut back, 5 bases at V and 5 bases at J, with 10 bases in the middle. For the CDR3, the DNA is TGCAGCGTTAGGGGTGGGCACAATGAGCAGTTCTTC. It specifies CSVRGGHNEQFF.

This clonotype was observed a handful of times. This chain uses TRBV3-1 with TRBJ1-2; no definite D call. With 0 bases removed from V and 0 bases from J, the gap between germline ends came to 5 bases. The germline CDR1 and CDR2 sequences are LGHDT and YNNKEL (reference sequence). The CDR3 contains 14 residues. CDR3 in DNA: TGTGCCAGCAGCCAAGAATTAGCTAACTATGGCTACACCTTC. Residues: CASSQELANYGYTF.

In this sample, this clonotype turned up a few times. V gene TRBV4-1 combines with J gene TRBJ2-7, with D tentatively TRBD1 or TRBD2 (5 bases each). This CDR3 has 15 residues. Germline values: CDR1 MGHRA, CDR2 YSYEKL. Trimming pared 0 bases from V and 0 bases from J, leaving 9 bases between. The CDR3 sequence is CASSQDDGASYEQYF. The CDR3 DNA reads TGCGCCAGCAGCCAAGATGACGGGGCCTCCTACGAGCAGTACTTC.

The chain is built from TRBV6-2 or TRBV6-3 and TRBJ2-2; the D is unclear. This CDR3 spans 13 amino acids. Germline CDR1 is MNHEY and CDR2 is SVGEGT. V was cut by 1 base and J by 2 bases, with 2 bases left in between. This chain's CDR3 is CASSYYNTGELFF. The CDR3, as DNA: TGTGCCAGCAGTTACTACAACACCGGGGAGCTGTTTTTT.

This clonotype came up a few times. This chain joins TRBV5-5 and TRBJ2-7, with TRBD1 matching 10 bases. The CDR3 consists of 15 residues. Germline assignment: CDR1 SGHKS and CDR2 YYEKEE (reference sequence). With 4 bases clipped from V and 3 bases from J, the junction kept 7 bases outside the gene matches. This CDR3 is CASSPDRGIVYEQYF. As DNA, the CDR3 is TGTGCCAGCAGCCCGGACAGGGGGATCGTCTACGAGCAGTACTTC.

The chain couples TRBV11-2 to TRBJ2-7, with 7 bases lining up with TRBD1. CDR3 size: 19 residues. Germline CDR1 SGHAT, CDR2 FQNNGV. J lost 0 bases, V lost 5 bases, and 19 bases had no gene match. CDR3 nucleotides: TGTGCCAGCAGCGCCCCGGGACAGACTAATCCAAGGAGCTCCTACGAGCAGTACTTC. It specifies CASSAPGQTNPRSSYEQYF.

This clonotype appeared a few times. This chain links TRBV7-9 with TRBJ2-7; D gene uncertain. CDR3 size: 12 residues. Trimming left V 8 bases short and J 6 bases short, with 14 bases between. CDR1 and CDR2 from the germline V gene are SEHNR and FQNEAQ (reference sequence). The CDR3 nucleotides are TGTGCCAGCCGGGCTCGAGGCCCCGAGCAGTACTTC. This sequence encodes CASRARGPEQYF.

The rearrangement links TRBV12-3 or TRBV12-4 to TRBJ2-5; D unresolved. Trimming stripped 1 base from V and 4 bases from J, with 13 bases between. CDR3 length: 15 residues. The CDR3 DNA sequence: TGTGCCAGCAGTTTAGATGGTCTTGGTCCAGAGACCCAGTACTTC. Translation gives CASSLDGLGPETQYF.

Many counts were recorded for this clonotype. This chain links TRBV7-9 with TRBJ2-7, with D possibly being TRBD2 (5 bases). CDR1 and CDR2 from the germline V gene are SEHNR and FQNEAQ (reference sequence). This CDR3 is built from 14 residues. Trimming took 5 bases from V and 3 from J, leaving 14 bases between them. This CDR3 is CASSLAGSHYEQYF. The CDR3, as DNA: TGTGCCAGCAGCCTTGCGGGCAGCCACTACGAGCAGTACTTC.

There are many counts of this clonotype. In nucleotides, the CDR3 is TGTGCCACCAGCAGAGAGCTCGGACAGGGGCTTACTAGCACAGATACGCAGTATTTT. This codes for CATSRELGQGLTSTDTQYF. The chain is built from TRBV15 and TRBJ2-3, with 9 bases identical to TRBD1. The CDR3 length is 19 residues. The ends lost 0 bases at V and 0 bases at J; junction bases unmatched: 10. Germline assignment: CDR1 LNHNV and CDR2 YYDKDF (reference sequence).

This clonotype was recorded many times. The gene calls are TRBV3-1 and TRBJ1-1, with D possibly matching TRBD1 (6 bases). This CDR3 has 14 residues. Germline CDR1 reads LGHDT; CDR2 reads YNNKEL (reference sequence). V was pared by 5 bases and J by 4 bases, with 14 bases between. The CDR3 nucleotides read TGTGCCAGCAGCACCCAACAGGGTCCCACTGAAGCTTTCTTT. Translated: CASSTQQGPTEAFF.

This clonotype was seen more than once but under ten times. V is TRBV5-1 and J is TRBJ1-1; TRBD1 is a possible D gene (5 bases). Per the germline V gene, CDR1 is SGHRS and CDR2 is YFSETQ. The CDR3 is 16 amino acids. V lost 4 bases and J 0 bases, leaving 16 bases between the germline ends. CDR3 DNA sequence: TGCGCCAGCAGCGGGGCCCGGGGGAAGATGAACACTGAAGCTTTCTTT. Translation: CASSGARGKMNTEAFF.

This clonotype showed up many times. One end of the junction does not line up with germline, which may come from a read error. The chain recombines TRBV12-3 or TRBV12-4 with TRBJ2-7, with D possibly matching TRBD2 (7 bases). There are 13 residues in the CDR3. CDR3 bases: TGCGCCAGCAGCCTCGGGGGGCCCTACGAGCAGTACTTC. It encodes CASSLGGPYEQYF.

This clonotype was seen many times. V and J are TRBV4-1 and TRBJ2-7; TRBD1 is a possible D gene (6 bases). V was trimmed by 6 bases and J by 4 bases, leaving 16 bases between them. This CDR3 has 14 residues. Germline V CDR1 and CDR2: MGHRA, YSYEKL. The CDR3 DNA sequence: TGCGCCAGCAGTCGGGCAGGGGAGATGTACGAGCAGTACTTC. Its translation: CASSRAGEMYEQYF.

The chain employs TRBV20-1 and TRBJ2-1; 8 bases agree with TRBD2. Germline CDR1 DFQATT, CDR2 SNEGSKA (reference sequence). V shed 3 bases and J 3 bases; nucleotides not matched to a gene: 1. This CDR3 spans 13 amino acids. The CDR3 region has the DNA TGCAGTGCTAGGCGGGAGGACTACAATGAGCAGTTCTTC. Translated, it gives CSARREDYNEQFF.

In DNA, the CDR3 is TGTGCCAGCAGTTTCTCAGGGAGCTCCTACAATGAGCAGTTCTTC. Its protein is CASSFSGSSYNEQFF. The chain combines TRBV27 with TRBJ2-1; D might be TRBD1 or TRBD2, each matching 5 bases. The CDR3 runs 15 residues. The V end was cut by 3 bases, the J end by 0 bases, with 9 bases between. CDR1 is MNHEY, CDR2 SMNVEV, per germline (reference sequence).

The rearrangement joins TRBV6-5 to TRBJ2-7; the D is unclear. The CDR3 sequence is 17 residues long. From germline, CDR1 is MNHEY and CDR2 SVGAGI. Trimming removed 0 bases at V and 2 bases at J, with 17 bases between. The CDR3 DNA reads TGTGCCAGCAGTTACTCCCTGGGCCCAGAGTTTACCTACGAGCAGTACTTC. As protein: CASSYSLGPEFTYEQYF.

The chain carries TRBV6-5 and TRBJ2-7; TRBD2 aligns across 9 bases. The CDR3 has 14 amino acids. V trimming: 0 bases; J trimming: 6 bases; junction bases outside the gene matches: 3. Germline assignment: CDR1 MNHEY and CDR2 SVGAGI. The DNA for the CDR3 is TGTGCCAGCAGTTACTCGCGGGAGGGCCCCGAGCAGTACTTC. This encodes CASSYSREGPEQYF.

This clonotype was counted between two and nine times. The V and J genes are TRBV29-1 and TRBJ2-2; unclear D gene. This CDR3 spans 13 amino acids. CDR1 and CDR2 (germline): SQVTM, ANQGSEA. V was pared by 5 bases and J by 4 bases, with 11 bases between. The CDR3 DNA follows: TGCAGCGTTAGTAAGGGTTCCACCGGGGAGCTGTTTTTT. Its protein product is CSVSKGSTGELFF.

This chain uses TRBV6-5 with TRBJ2-7, with 8 positions matching TRBD1. From germline, CDR1 is MNHEY and CDR2 SVGAGI. V trimming: 4 bases; J trimming: 4 bases; junction bases outside the gene matches: 9. This CDR3 has 15 amino acids. DNA of the CDR3: TGTGCCAGCAGTTCCCCGGGACAGGCCGGGTACGAGCAGTACTTC. Amino acid sequence: CASSSPGQAGYEQYF.

At least ten counts were recorded for this clonotype. This chain connects TRBV5-1 to TRBJ2-7; D not certain. With 1 base removed from V and 2 bases from J, the gap between germline ends came to 19 bases. This CDR3 region has 17 residues. Germline V gene sequence: CDR1 SGHRS, CDR2 YFSETQ. The CDR3 here is CASSLYAAIRPTYEQYF. Here the CDR3 DNA reads TGCGCCAGCAGCTTGTATGCAGCAATTAGGCCGACCTACGAGCAGTACTTC.

The gene calls are TRBV7-9 and TRBJ2-7; D is ambiguous. Per germline, CDR1 SEHNR and CDR2 FQNEAQ (reference sequence). V dropped 0 bases and J dropped 6 bases, with 6 bases sitting between them. This CDR3 is 12 amino acids long. The CDR3 DNA follows: TGTGCCAGCAGCTTAGCTCTTCGCGAGCAGTACTTC. It encodes CASSLALREQYF. Filled out from reference TRBV7-9 and TRBJ2-7, the complete variable domain reads DTGVSQNPRHKITKRGQNVTFRCDPISEHNRLYWYRQTLGQGPEFLTYFQNEAQLEKSRLLSDRFSAERPKGSFSTLEIQRTEQGDSAMYLCASSLALREQYFGPGTRLTVT.

This clonotype was picked up a small number of times. The gene calls are TRBV11-2 and TRBJ2-1; D possibly corresponds to TRBD1 (5 bases). V lost 1 base and J 4 bases, leaving 8 bases between the germline ends. Germline V gene lookup returns CDR1 SGHAT and CDR2 FQNNGV. The CDR3 extends over 14 amino acids. DNA for the CDR3: TGTGCCAGCAGCTTAGGGACATCTTACAATGAGCAGTTCTTC. Residues: CASSLGTSYNEQFF.

V is TRBV6-4 and J is TRBJ2-5, with 11 bases aligning to TRBD2. The CDR3 contains 15 residues. The junction had 5 bases not matched to a gene; V was cut back by 3 bases and J by 5 bases. Germline V gene lookup returns CDR1 MRHNA and CDR2 SNTAGT. CDR3 coding DNA: TGTGCCAGCAGTGAGCAGACTAGCGGGGTCGAGACCCAGTACTTC. As protein: CASSEQTSGVETQYF.

V gene TRBV7-9 combines with J gene TRBJ2-3, with D hard to call. The CDR3 has 16 residues. The germline V gene encodes CDR1 SEHNR and CDR2 FQNEAQ (reference sequence). Trimming removed 8 bases at V and 2 bases at J, with 20 bases between. The CDR3 protein is CASLSPVVTPTDTQYF. The CDR3 DNA reads TGTGCCAGCCTCTCGCCAGTCGTCACCCCCACAGATACGCAGTATTTT.

This clonotype occurred many times. This chain uses TRBV20-1 with TRBJ1-1, with D hard to call. Germline V gives CDR1 DFQATT, CDR2 SNEGSKA (reference sequence). Trimming cost V 2 bases and J 4 bases, with 14 bases left between them. The CDR3 length is 14 residues. The CDR3 coding sequence is TGCAGTGCTAGACAGAGAGGACCGGGCACTGAAGCTTTCTTT. It is translated as CSARQRGPGTEAFF.